A single sample is the source of the 8 T cell receptor beta chains below, sequenced in a study of CD8 T cells in ankylosing spondylitis. Overall study results and limits: Ankylosing spondylitis blood appeared to carry a characteristic TCR beta motif of roughly eight highly homologous variants.

TCRdb reprocessed the 5' RACE reads via MiXCR and lists one record per CDR3 protein. The sample includes about 480,000 distinct CDR3 sequences, approximately 17% of them seen just once. Their target antigens are unknown. Sequences were obtained from blood, either unsorted or a sorted T cell fraction (not recorded which). Receptors originate from a male donor with ankylosing spondylitis.

In this sample, this clonotype turned up a few times. This sequence joins TRBV6-1 and TRBJ1-5; unclear D gene. The ends were cut back, 4 bases at V and 0 bases at J, with 7 bases in the middle. The CDR3 runs to 14 residues. Germline V lookup: CDR1 MNHNS, CDR2 SASEGT. This CDR3 is CASSVKDSNQPQHF. Here the CDR3 DNA reads TGTGCCAGCAGTGTTAAGGATAGCAATCAGCCCCAGCATTTT.

The chain uses TRBV20-1 and TRBJ1-5; no firm D call. The germline V gene has CDR1 DFQATT and CDR2 SNEGSKA (reference sequence). Trimming removed 2 bases at V and 0 bases at J, with 5 bases between. The CDR3 runs to 13 residues. The CDR3 nucleotides are TGCAGTGCTAGAACGGATAGCAATCAGCCCCAGCATTTT. It specifies CSARTDSNQPQHF.

The sample holds a few counts of this clonotype. J is TRBJ2-1 and V is TRBV18; D is possibly TRBD1 (6 bases). CDR3 length: 17 amino acids. The V end lost 9 bases, the J end lost 4 bases, and 25 bases lay between the germline ends. Germline CDR1 KGHSH, CDR2 LQKENI. CDR3 nucleotides: TGTGCCAGTCTCCCATACCCCCCGGGACAAACATACAATGAGCAGTTCTTC. It yields the protein CASLPYPPGQTYNEQFF.

In this sample, this clonotype turned up a few times. The chain couples TRBV11-2 to TRBJ2-5; a possible D gene is TRBD1 (6 bases). V was cut by 3 bases and J by 0 bases, with 14 bases left in between. This CDR3 spans 16 amino acids. CDR1 SGHAT and CDR2 FQNNGV come from the germline V gene. CDR3 residues: CASSFLPGTYQETQYF. Written as DNA, the CDR3 is TGTGCCAGCAGCTTCCTACCCGGGACATACCAAGAGACCCAGTACTTC.

The chain is built from TRBV7-9 and TRBJ2-7; a weak D match, TRBD1 (6 bases). With 5 bases removed from V and 4 bases from J, the gap between germline ends came to 12 bases. Germline V gives CDR1 SEHNR, CDR2 FQNEAQ (reference sequence). CDR3 size: 13 residues. CDR3 in DNA: TGTGCCAGCAGCCAAAGGACAGTGTACGAGCAGTACTTC. Its translation: CASSQRTVYEQYF.

This clonotype occurred a few times. J is TRBJ2-3 and V is TRBV20-1, with D hard to call. V was trimmed by 2 bases and J by 1 base, leaving 7 bases between them. Per germline, CDR1 DFQATT and CDR2 SNEGSKA (reference sequence). The CDR3 runs to 13 residues. CDR3 protein: CSARRSGTDTQYF. CDR3 nucleotides: TGCAGTGCTAGACGGAGTGGCACAGATACGCAGTATTTT.

The V call is TRBV6-2 or TRBV6-3, the J call TRBJ2-6; the D gene is possibly TRBD1 (6 bases). V gave up 7 bases and J gave up 0 bases, with 16 bases separating them. CDR1 MNHEY and CDR2 SVGEGT come from the germline V gene. The CDR3 is 17 amino acids. DNA for the CDR3: TGTGCCAGCACCCGTCGACAGGACACCTCTGGGGCCAACGTCCTGACTTTC. Amino acid sequence: CASTRRQDTSGANVLTF.

The chain employs TRBV20-1 and TRBJ2-1; TRBD2 matches at 10 bases. The V and J ends lost 1 base and 2 bases, in that order; junction bases with no gene match: 8. CDR1 and CDR2 from the germline V gene are DFQATT and SNEGSKA (reference sequence). The CDR3 spans 17 residues. The CDR3 nucleotides are TGCAGTGCTAGAGTCGCTAGCGGGGGTCCTACCTACAATGAGCAGTTCTTC. Its translation: CSARVASGGPTYNEQFF.